The clone carrying this TCR beta chain was counted a few times. What it recognizes is unknown. CDR3 length equals 15 residues. CDR1 KGHSH and CDR2 LQKENI come from the germline V gene. Trimming shortened V by 0 bases and J by 8 bases, and 14 bases separated the two germline ends. These data come from a study of identical twins. Healthy Caucasian donors formed the entire cohort. Template switching added a universal primer site, and cDNA bore unique molecular identifiers. TCRdb recomputed calls from the 5' RACE reads with MiXCR, one row per CDR3 protein. This repertoire shows more than 650,000 distinct CDR3 sequences, 5.5% to 6.5% found once; its top ten account for approximately 1.6%. Study-level points and caveats: Excess twin sharing in beta out-of-frame sequences was weaker. Findings depended on cross-sectional statistics rather than tracking the same donors.

The TCR was taken from a man aged 18-30 years in good health. The sequenced material came from naive T cells sorted from blood. The genes are TRBV18 and TRBJ2-1; D is possibly TRBD1 or TRBD2 (5 bases each). CDR3 in DNA: TGTGCCAGCTCACCACCGGGACCGCTTTTGGATGAGCAGTTCTTC. Protein product: CASSPPGPLLDEQFF.